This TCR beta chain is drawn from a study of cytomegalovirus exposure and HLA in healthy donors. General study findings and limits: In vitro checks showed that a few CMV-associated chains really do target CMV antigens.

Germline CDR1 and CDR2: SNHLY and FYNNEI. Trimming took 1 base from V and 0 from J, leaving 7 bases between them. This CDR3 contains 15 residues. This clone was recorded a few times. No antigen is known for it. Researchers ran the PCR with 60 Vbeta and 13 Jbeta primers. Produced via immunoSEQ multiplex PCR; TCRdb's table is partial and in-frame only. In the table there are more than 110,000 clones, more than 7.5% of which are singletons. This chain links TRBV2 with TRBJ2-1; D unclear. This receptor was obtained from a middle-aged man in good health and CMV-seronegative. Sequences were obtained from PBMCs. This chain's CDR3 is CASSEEIGSYNEQFF. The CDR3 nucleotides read TGTGCCAGCAGTGAAGAAATCGGCTCCTACAATGAGCAGTTCTTC.